This TCR beta chain is drawn from a study of T-cell reconstitution after alpha-beta-depleted transplantation in children. Study-wide findings and caveats: There were reportedly several hundred expanded graft clones from which alpha-beta T cells came about two months after transplant. Diversity of TCRbeta at day 60 was high in some patients, arising from surviving recipient T cells and thymic progenitors.

This clonotype was seen more than once but under ten times. The antigen remains undetermined. For TCRbeta, the library was prepared with unique molecular identifiers. TCRdb re-called the PCR reads with MiXCR, one entry per CDR3 protein. Counted here are some 130,000 distinct CDR3 sequences, about a tenth occurring once; the ten biggest clones make up about 24%. CDR1 is MNHEY, CDR2 SMNVEV, per germline (reference sequence). V gave up 5 bases and J gave up 2 bases; unmatched junction bases: 0. This CDR3 is 14 amino acids long. The genes are TRBV27 and TRBJ2-1; 10 bases are shared with TRBD2. This clonotype was obtained from a girl younger than two who had a stem cell transplant for combined immunodeficiency, so the T cells may come from the graft donor. This material consisted of PBMCs, mostly from graft donor cells, taken 180 days after TCRalphabeta/CD19-depleted stem cell transplant. The CDR3 DNA sequence: TGTGCCAGCAGTCTAGCGGGGGCCTACAATGAGCAGTTCTTC. This codes for CASSLAGAYNEQFF.